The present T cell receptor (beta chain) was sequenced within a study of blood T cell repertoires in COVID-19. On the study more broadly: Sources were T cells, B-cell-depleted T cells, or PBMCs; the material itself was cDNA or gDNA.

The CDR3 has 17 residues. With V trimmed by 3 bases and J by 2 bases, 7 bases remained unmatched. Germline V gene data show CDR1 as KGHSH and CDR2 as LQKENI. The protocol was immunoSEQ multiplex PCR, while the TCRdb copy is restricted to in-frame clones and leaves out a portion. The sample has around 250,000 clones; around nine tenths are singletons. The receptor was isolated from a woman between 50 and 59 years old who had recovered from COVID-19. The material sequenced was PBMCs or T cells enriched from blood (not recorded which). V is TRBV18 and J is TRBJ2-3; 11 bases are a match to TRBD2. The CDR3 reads CASSPNLAGGPTDTQYF. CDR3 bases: TGTGCCAGCTCACCCAATCTAGCGGGAGGTCCCACAGATACGCAGTATTTT. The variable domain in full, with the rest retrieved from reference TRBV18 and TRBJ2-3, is NAGVMQNPRHLVRRRGQEARLRCSPMKGHSHVYWYRQLPEEGLKFMVYLQKENIIDESGMPKERFSAEFPKEGPSILRIQQVVRGDSAAYFCASSPNLAGGPTDTQYFGPGTRLTVL.